These 7 T cell receptor beta chains were all obtained from the same sample, sequenced in a study of spatial heterogeneity in lung cancer. Time point here: sample taken at primary tumor resection. Sequencing covered unsorted whole RNA taken from tumor, nontumor lung or frozen PBMC. TCRdb redid the calling of the 5' RACE reads with MiXCR, one entry per CDR3 protein. The table includes around 26,000 distinct CDR3 sequences, just under 7% detected once. The source material was PBMCs, sampled at surgery. The receptors were gathered from a male donor with early-stage non-small cell lung cancer.

The chain joins TRBV7-2 to TRBJ2-5, with 7 positions matching TRBD1. Germline V CDR1 and CDR2: SGHTA, FQGNSA. The CDR3 has 14 amino acids. The J segment lost 4 bases and the V segment lost 3 bases, leaving 5 bases of the junction unmatched. The CDR3 spells CASSFKGARETQYF. The CDR3 DNA reads as TGTGCCAGCAGCTTCAAGGGGGCGCGAGAGACCCAGTACTTC.

At least ten counts were recorded for this clonotype. The chain links TRBV28 to TRBJ1-2; TRBD1 aligns across 10 bases. The V segment lost 7 bases and the J segment 2 bases; nucleotides outside the gene matches: 10. Germline lookup yields CDR1 MDHEN and CDR2 SYDVKM. This CDR3 has 16 residues. Here the CDR3 reads CASTLIPGQGNYGYTF. The DNA for the CDR3 is TGTGCCAGCACCTTAATCCCGGGACAGGGGAACTATGGCTACACCTTC.

This clonotype was counted at least ten times. The chain carries TRBV9 and TRBJ1-2; unclear D gene. Germline CDR1 reads SGDLS; CDR2 reads YYNGEE. V lost 1 base and J lost 6, with 19 bases in between. The CDR3 runs to 16 residues. Here the CDR3 reads CASSVTRVGSIDGYTF. In nucleotides, the CDR3 is TGTGCCAGCAGCGTAACGCGCGTGGGGTCGATTGATGGCTACACCTTC.

In its sample, this clonotype was seen a few times. This chain uses TRBV12-3 or TRBV12-4 with TRBJ2-5; tentatively, D is TRBD2 (7 bases). Trimming stripped 2 bases from V and 4 bases from J, with 8 bases between. The length of the CDR3 is 13 residues. The CDR3 loop is CASSLRGGETQYF. CDR3 nucleotides: TGTGCCAGCAGTTTAAGGGGGGGAGAGACCCAGTACTTC.

This clonotype has at least ten counts. The chain uses TRBV28 and TRBJ2-5; D gene uncertain. CDR3 length: 15 residues. Germline assignment: CDR1 MDHEN and CDR2 SYDVKM. V lost 5 bases and J 0 bases, leaving 13 bases between the germline ends. CDR3 sequence reads: CASSTSLGNQETQYF. For the CDR3, the DNA is TGTGCCAGCAGTACCTCCCTAGGTAACCAAGAGACCCAGTACTTC.

This clonotype was seen many times. The genes are TRBV20-1 and TRBJ2-1, with 11 positions matching TRBD2. The CDR3 has 15 amino acids. The V and J ends lost 3 bases and 4 bases, in that order; junction bases with no gene match: 5. Germline CDR1 and CDR2: DFQATT and SNEGSKA (reference sequence). CDR3: CSARDLAGGYNEQFF. Written as DNA, the CDR3 is TGCAGTGCTAGGGATCTAGCGGGAGGATACAATGAGCAGTTCTTC.

This clonotype turned up a few times. This sequence joins TRBV3-1 and TRBJ2-3, with D unclear. Germline CDR1 LGHDT, CDR2 YNNKEL (reference sequence). The CDR3 runs 13 residues. Trimming left V 3 bases short and J 5 bases short, with 9 bases between. CDR3 sequence: CASSHGWRDTQYF. In DNA, the CDR3 is TGTGCCAGCAGCCACGGTTGGAGAGATACGCAGTATTTT.